Below are 2 T cell receptor beta chains sequenced from a single sample in a study of metastatic and nonmetastatic thyroid tumors. TCRdb ran MiXCR on the PCR reads. This table has some 45,000 clones, about 16% appearing once. No patient had received any treatment before thyroid surgery. Sequencing used blood. These receptors were collected from a female donor with papillary thyroid cancer or a benign thyroid nodule (not recorded which). Some clones in this sample may be carry-over from other donors' samples.

Many counts were recorded for this clone. The V and J genes are TRBV5-1 and TRBJ2-7; tentatively, D is TRBD2 (6 bases). V gave up 4 bases and J gave up 5 bases, with 19 bases separating them. Germline CDR1 and CDR2: SGHRS and YFSETQ. The CDR3 spans 15 residues. In DNA, the CDR3 is TGCGCCAGCAGCACCCCACTAGCTACCCAAAACGAGCAGTACTTC. Its translation: CASSTPLATQNEQYF.

Turning to this clone: A read error may be the cause here, since a much bigger clone is one base away. The chain combines TRBV4-1 with TRBJ2-1; 8 bases match TRBD2. The CDR3 covers 17 residues. Unmatched junction bases numbered 12, after V lost 0 bases and J lost 8 bases. Germline V gives CDR1 MGHRA, CDR2 YSYEKL. CDR3 nucleotide sequence: TGCGCCAGCAGCCAAGAAGGACCAGGACTAGCAGGTCATGAGCAGTTCTTC. Amino acid sequence: CASSQEGPGLAGHEQFF.